This TCR beta chain was sequenced in a study of tumor and adjacent non-tumor tissue in lung cancer (dated by TCRdb to 2016 to 2018). The study in broad terms: Patients with adenocarcinoma (over 11), squamous cell carcinoma (2) and small cell lung cancer (1) were included in the cohort. The 15 or so patients were aged roughly 30 to 80 years, included ten or so men and 5 women, and had TNM stage I to III disease. Sequencing generated a total of 125,075,908 productive TCRbeta reads, averaging roughly 3.9 million reads per sample. Using bulk TCRbeta repertoires from over 14 lung cancer patients, the study set lung tumor tissue side by side with matched distant non-tumor lung tissue. For each patient, one tumor sample and one normal lung sample were taken, giving thirty paired specimens that underwent TCRbeta CDR3 sequencing. Overall results and qualifications from the work: Peripheral blood was not sequenced, so blood TCRbeta repertoires in these lung cancer patients were not examined. The top 100 clones accounted for a significantly larger cumulative portion of the repertoire in normal lung than in tumor tissue. Tumor tissue showed significantly greater TCR diversity (inverse Simpson) than normal lung tissue (about 400 vs 180, P = 0.0075, Mann-Whitney U test). The cohort had only around 15 patients, and the authors noted that larger samples and more detailed clinical data are needed. The sequencing platform is not named in the methods, and unique molecular identifiers are not mentioned. TCR diversity was significantly higher in younger patients, and greater tumor TCR diversity was associated with shorter overall survival and shorter disease-free survival.

Via the germline V gene (reference sequence), CDR1 is SEHNR and CDR2 FQNEAQ. From the cysteine through the phenylalanine, the CDR3 covers 12 amino acids. The entry retains the CDR3 DNA only, 36 bases that are in frame from base 1. The library was generated by multiplex PCR. Sequencing took place on an Illumina HiSeq 2500. TCRbeta libraries were built by three rounds of nested PCR using primers (Table S4), following protocols modified from ARM-PCR. Before sequencing, PCR products in the 200-500 bp range were cut out of the gel and cleaned up using the QIAquick gel extraction kit. The published analysis was carried out like this. Reads were cleaned with Trimmomatic, merged with FLASH into complete CDR3 sequences, and assigned to V(D)J germline segments with MiTCR. Clonal diversity was calculated as the inverse Simpson's index using VDJtools. Productive reads were defined as in-frame sequences without a premature stop codon. Starting from the raw public reads, TCRdb applied fastp trimming at Q25, assembled clones with MiXCR and retained in-frame beta chains. A single entry per CDR3 protein holds the most common genes and DNA from its merged rows. None of the V and J calls come from the authors' own analysis; TCRdb made them. Here the sample has around 39,000 distinct CDR3 sequences; roughly 60% occur a single time. The ten largest make up around 45% of the sample.

RNA was isolated from bulk, unsorted tissue, and RNA quality was assessed with a NanoDrop ND-1000 and an Agilent 2100. For the normal lung samples, distant non-tumor tissue was collected more than 3 cm away from the tumor edge. The donors were newly diagnosed lung cancer patients admitted for thoracic surgery in China from August to November 2014 who had not received prior chemotherapy. Anyone who had undergone radiotherapy or chemotherapy before, or who had another cancer at the same time, was left out of the study. Surgical tissue pieces of about 1-2.1 cm3 were preserved in RNAlater solution and were kept at -80 degrees C until use. Details on this clonotype: Its antigen is still unknown. With a much larger clone just one base away, this may be a read error.

The TCR sequence derives from a man aged 50-60 years with non-small cell lung cancer. This sequence uses TRBV7-9 and TRBJ2-1; the D gene remains uncertain. Specimen: distant non-tumor lung tissue. The DNA is as follows: TGTGCCAGCAGCGTAATTGGCAATAAGCAGTTCTTC. Translation gives CASSVIGNKQFF.